The sequence of this T cell receptor (beta chain) was determined in a study of T cell clonality in common variable immunodeficiency. Findings and caveats of the study: T cell subpopulation sequencing would be needed to explain CVID clonality. CVID patient heterogeneity limited repertoire-clinical complication correlations. Compared with healthy controls, CVID subjects showed increased TCRbeta clonality, mostly in about a third.

The V end lost 1 base, the J end lost 4 bases, and 3 bases lay between the germline ends. This CDR3 comprises 12 residues. Looked up from germline, CDR1 is SGHNT and CDR2 is YYREEE (reference sequence). The method was immunoSEQ multiplex PCR; TCRdb's version includes in-frame clones alone and lacks a portion of them. The sample is made up of about 35,000 clones, none counted only once. This clone has at least ten counts. The antigen remains unidentified. Sequencing ends 3 residues short of the CDR3 end; the germline J gene provides the rest. Sequencing input: peripheral blood mononuclear cells. The rearrangement uses TRBV5-4 and TRBJ2-1, with no clear D. This TCR came from a person aged 18-69 years in good health. CDR3 DNA (partial): TGTGCCAGCAGCTTGCTGTACAATGAG. The encoded protein is CASSLLYNE. The full CDR3 reads CASSLLYNEQFF.